A selection of T cell receptor beta chains follows, all from one sample in a study of T-cell memory formation after mild COVID-19. TCRdb redid the calling of the 5' RACE reads with MiXCR, one entry per CDR3 protein. The sample has hundreds of thousands of distinct CDR3 sequences; 20% to 25% are singletons. Sequenced input: PBMCs or a T cell subset sorted from them (not recorded which). The receptors derive from an adult woman who had mild COVID-19 (a few samples of this study predate the infection). Cell type and time point are not known. The CDR3 runs from the conserved cysteine through the conserved F or W. A D gene is named only where the DNA matches it firmly. The listing skips clone size in some rows; elsewhere it reads once, few, many or a size class.

clone size	J gene	D gene	V gene	CDR3 protein	CDR3 DNA
few	TRBJ1-1	NA	TRBV10-3	CAISQGPERNTEAFF	TGTGCCATCAGTCAGGGGCCCGAACGGAACACTGAAGCTTTCTTT
NA	TRBJ2-1	NA	TRBV20-1	CSARDSGASSYNEQFF	TGCAGTGCTAGAGACTCAGGGGCGAGCTCCTACAATGAGCAGTTCTTC
NA	TRBJ1-2	NA	TRBV2	CASSVEGYFSGYTF	TGTGCCAGCAGTGTGGAGGGGTATTTTTCTGGCTACACCTTC
few	TRBJ2-7	TRBD1	TRBV7-9	CASSQGDRDSYEQYF	TGTGCCAGCAGCCAAGGGGACAGGGATTCCTACGAGCAGTACTTC
NA	TRBJ1-3	NA	TRBV20-1	CSASQYRTAGNTIYF	TGCAGTGCTAGCCAGTATAGGACAGCTGGAAACACCATATATTTT
NA	TRBJ1-2	NA	TRBV12-3/TRBV12-4	CASSLIGVGYTF	TGTGCCAGCAGTTTAATAGGGGTCGGCTACACCTTC
NA	TRBJ2-7	NA	TRBV13	CASTTGRTPFYEQYF	TGTGCCAGCACCACAGGCAGGACGCCATTCTACGAGCAGTACTTC
few	TRBJ2-7	NA	TRBV5-5	CASSMDSYEQYF	TGTGCCAGCAGTATGGACTCCTACGAGCAGTACTTC
NA	TRBJ1-1	TRBD1	TRBV6-5	CASSYEGAVNTEAFF	TGTGCCAGCAGTTACGAGGGGGCAGTAAACACTGAAGCTTTCTTT
NA	TRBJ2-5	TRBD2	TRBV29-1	CSVERAGGQETQYF	TGCAGCGTTGAAAGGGCGGGAGGCCAAGAGACCCAGTACTTC
few	TRBJ2-5	TRBD1	TRBV11-2	CASSHDRGPRETQYF	TGTGCCAGCAGCCACGACAGGGGGCCTCGAGAGACCCAGTACTTC
NA	TRBJ2-1	NA	TRBV28	CASSEDENLYNEQFF	TGTGCCAGCAGCGAGGACGAGAACCTCTACAATGAGCAGTTCTTC
NA	TRBJ2-7	TRBD2	TRBV5-1	CASSLASSGVSYEQYF	TGCGCCAGCAGCTTGGCCTCTAGCGGGGTCTCCTACGAGCAGTACTTC
NA	TRBJ2-2	TRBD2	TRBV6-2/TRBV6-3	CASSPRTSGRTGELFF	TGTGCCAGCAGTCCCCGGACTAGCGGGAGGACCGGGGAGCTGTTTTTT
few	TRBJ2-7	TRBD1	TRBV4-2	CASSLSGQLAYYEQYF	TGTGCCAGCAGCCTGTCGGGACAGTTAGCTTACTACGAGCAGTACTTC
few	TRBJ2-7	TRBD2	TRBV12-3/TRBV12-4	CASTPRRGLAGTYEQYF	TGTGCCAGCACACCCCGACGGGGACTAGCGGGGACCTACGAGCAGTACTTC
few	TRBJ2-1	NA	TRBV20-1	CSAMDPRSYNEQFF	TGCAGTGCCATGGACCCTCGCTCCTACAATGAGCAGTTCTTC
few	TRBJ2-2	NA	TRBV5-1	CASSLAETTPGELFF	TGCGCCAGCAGCTTGGCCGAAACGACTCCCGGGGAGCTGTTTTTT
few	TRBJ1-2	NA	TRBV5-1	CASSLGQTTYGYTF	TGCGCCAGCAGCTTGGGACAGACTACCTATGGCTACACCTTC
NA	TRBJ1-1	NA	TRBV5-1	CASTAIGNTEAFF	TGCGCCAGCACCGCAATCGGGAACACTGAAGCTTTCTTT
few	TRBJ2-1	NA	TRBV7-9	CASSLDLGSSPYNEQFF	TGTGCCAGCAGCTTAGACCTCGGGAGTAGCCCCTACAATGAGCAGTTCTTC
few	TRBJ2-5	NA	TRBV12-3/TRBV12-4	CASSRGASASLETQYF	TGTGCCAGCAGCCGTGGGGCTAGCGCTTCTTTGGAGACCCAGTACTTC
NA	TRBJ2-2	TRBD1	TRBV3-1	CASSFTGARAGELFF	TGTGCCAGCAGCTTTACAGGGGCGAGAGCCGGGGAGCTGTTTTTT
NA	TRBJ2-2	NA	TRBV11-2	CASSPRPGDAGELFF	TGTGCCAGCAGCCCCCGGCCAGGGGACGCCGGGGAGCTGTTTTTT
NA	TRBJ2-5	NA	TRBV12-3/TRBV12-4	CASSPRQFQETQYF	TGTGCCAGCAGTCCTAGACAGTTCCAAGAGACCCAGTACTTC
NA	TRBJ2-1	NA	TRBV18	CASSPLGTGHEQFF	TGTGCCAGCTCACCACTCGGGACGGGGCATGAGCAGTTCTTC
NA	TRBJ1-5	NA	TRBV4-2	CASSQDHIGGSNQPQHF	TGTGCCAGCAGCCAAGATCATATCGGGGGTAGCAATCAGCCCCAGCATTTT
few	TRBJ1-1	NA	TRBV24-1	CATSSGMNTEAFF	TGTGCCACCAGCTCAGGTATGAACACTGAAGCTTTCTTT
NA	TRBJ2-7	TRBD1	TRBV5-1	CASGAGGHEQYF	TGCGCCAGCGGGGCAGGGGGCCACGAGCAGTACTTC
NA	TRBJ2-7	NA	TRBV18	CASSLQGLEQYF	TGTGCCAGCTCACTCCAGGGGCTCGAGCAGTACTTC
once	TRBJ2-7	NA	TRBV20-1	CSARPGYSYEQYF	TGCAGTGCTAGACCCGGATACTCCTACGAGCAGTACTTC
few	TRBJ2-7	NA	TRBV20-1	CSADGLTNEQYF	TGCAGTGCGGACGGACTGACTAACGAGCAGTACTTC
NA	TRBJ1-1	TRBD1	TRBV9	CASSSGTGRSYEAFF	TGTGCCAGCAGCTCCGGGACAGGGCGAAGTTATGAAGCTTTCTTT
NA	TRBJ2-7	NA	TRBV3-1	CASSQETPGTYEQYF	TGTGCCAGCAGCCAAGAAACACCGGGGACCTACGAGCAGTACTTC
few	TRBJ1-1	TRBD1	TRBV5-1	CASSRGDRGLYTEAFF	TGCGCCAGCAGCCGGGGGGACAGGGGGCTGTACACTGAAGCTTTCTTT
NA	TRBJ2-7	TRBD1	TRBV7-2	CASSLDRAIYEQYF	TGTGCCAGCAGCTTGGACAGGGCGATATACGAGCAGTACTTC
NA	TRBJ2-3	TRBD2	TRBV20-1	CSARKREGPTDTQYF	TGCAGTGCTAGGAAGCGGGAGGGCCCCACAGATACGCAGTATTTT
NA	TRBJ2-1	TRBD2	TRBV9	CASSVGTSSHEQFF	TGTGCCAGCAGCGTGGGGACTAGTTCCCATGAGCAGTTCTTC